Here is one TCR beta chain with its context. This sample is drawn from a study of blood T cell repertoires in COVID-19. The protocol was immunoSEQ multiplex PCR, while the TCRdb copy is restricted to in-frame clones and leaves out a portion. This sample carries over 70,000 clones, approximately 80% of them seen once, and the ten largest clones take 8.5% to 10%. With 4 bases clipped from V and 3 bases from J, the junction kept 2 bases outside the gene matches. CDR3 size: 15 residues. Germline CDR1 SGHAT, CDR2 FQNNGV. The J gene is TRBJ2-1, the V gene TRBV11-2; 11 bases map to TRBD2. This receptor was obtained from a woman at least 80 years old with acute or convalescent COVID-19. Sequencing was performed on peripheral blood. The CDR3 spells CASSWTSGYYNEQFF. Written as DNA, the CDR3 is TGTGCCAGCAGCTGGACTAGCGGGTACTACAATGAGCAGTTCTTC.